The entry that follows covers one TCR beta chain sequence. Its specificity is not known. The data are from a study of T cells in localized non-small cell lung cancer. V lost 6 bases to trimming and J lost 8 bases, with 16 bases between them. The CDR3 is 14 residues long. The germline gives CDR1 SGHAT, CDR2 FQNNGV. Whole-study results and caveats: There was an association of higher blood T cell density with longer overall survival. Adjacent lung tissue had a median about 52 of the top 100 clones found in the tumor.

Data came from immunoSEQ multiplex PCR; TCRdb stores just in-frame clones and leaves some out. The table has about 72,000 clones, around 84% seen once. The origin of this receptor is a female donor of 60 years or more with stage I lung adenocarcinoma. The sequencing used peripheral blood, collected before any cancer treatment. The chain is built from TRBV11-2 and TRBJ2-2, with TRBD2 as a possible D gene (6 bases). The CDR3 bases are TGTGCCAGCAGGCGGGGTCATGACGTTGGGGAGCTGTTTTTT. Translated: CASRRGHDVGELFF.